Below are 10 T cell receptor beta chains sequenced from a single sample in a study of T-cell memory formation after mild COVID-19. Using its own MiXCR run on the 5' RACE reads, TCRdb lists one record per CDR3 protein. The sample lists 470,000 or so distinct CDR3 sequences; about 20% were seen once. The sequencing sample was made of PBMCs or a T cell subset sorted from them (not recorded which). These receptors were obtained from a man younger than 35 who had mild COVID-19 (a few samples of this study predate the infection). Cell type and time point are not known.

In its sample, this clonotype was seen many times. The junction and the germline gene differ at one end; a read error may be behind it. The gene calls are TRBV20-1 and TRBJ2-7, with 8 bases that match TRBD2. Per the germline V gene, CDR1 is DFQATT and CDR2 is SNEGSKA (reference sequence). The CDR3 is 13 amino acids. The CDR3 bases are TGCAGCGCTAGCCGCGGGGGGTGGAGCGAGCAGTACTTC. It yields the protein CSASRGGWSEQYF.

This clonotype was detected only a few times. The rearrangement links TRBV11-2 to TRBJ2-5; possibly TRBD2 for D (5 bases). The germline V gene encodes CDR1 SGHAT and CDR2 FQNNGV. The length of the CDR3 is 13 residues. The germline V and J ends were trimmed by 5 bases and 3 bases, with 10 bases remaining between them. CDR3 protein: CASSQTREETQYF. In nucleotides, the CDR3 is TGTGCCAGCAGCCAAACGAGGGAAGAGACCCAGTACTTC.

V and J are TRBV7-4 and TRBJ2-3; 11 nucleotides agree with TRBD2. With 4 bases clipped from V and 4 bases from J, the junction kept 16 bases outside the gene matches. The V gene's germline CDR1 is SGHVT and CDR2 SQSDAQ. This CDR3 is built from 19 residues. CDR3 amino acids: CASSSPPLRTSGFADTQYF. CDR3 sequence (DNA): TGTGCCAGCAGCTCACCCCCTCTCCGGACTAGCGGGTTCGCAGATACGCAGTATTTT.

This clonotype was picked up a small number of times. The CDR3 DNA is TGCGCCAGCAGCCAAGATTCCCTGTCGGGATCCTACGAGCAGTACGTC. It specifies CASSQDSLSGSYEQYV. The V and J genes are TRBV4-3 and TRBJ2-7; possibly TRBD2 for D (5 bases). CDR3 size: 16 residues. Germline CDR1 LGHNA, CDR2 YSLEER. The ends were cut back, 0 bases at V and 1 base at J, with 13 bases in the middle.

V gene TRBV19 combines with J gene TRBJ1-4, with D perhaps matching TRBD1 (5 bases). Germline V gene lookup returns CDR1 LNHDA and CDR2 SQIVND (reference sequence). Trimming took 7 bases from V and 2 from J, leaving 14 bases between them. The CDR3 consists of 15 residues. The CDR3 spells CASTTRQQTNEKLFF. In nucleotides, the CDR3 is TGTGCCAGTACCACCCGACAGCAGACTAATGAAAAACTGTTTTTT. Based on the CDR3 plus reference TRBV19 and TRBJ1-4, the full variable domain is DGGITQSPKYLFRKEGQNVTLSCEQNLNHDAMYWYRQDPGQGLRLIYYSQIVNDFQKGDIAEGYSVSREKKESFPLTVTSAQKNPTAFYLCASTTRQQTNEKLFFGSGTQLSVL.

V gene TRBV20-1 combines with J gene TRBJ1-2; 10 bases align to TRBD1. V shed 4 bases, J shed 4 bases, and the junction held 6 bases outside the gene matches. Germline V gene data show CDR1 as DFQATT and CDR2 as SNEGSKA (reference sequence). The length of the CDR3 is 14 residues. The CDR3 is CSATLTGGRYGYTF. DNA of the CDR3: TGCAGTGCTACTTTGACAGGGGGCCGCTATGGCTACACCTTC.

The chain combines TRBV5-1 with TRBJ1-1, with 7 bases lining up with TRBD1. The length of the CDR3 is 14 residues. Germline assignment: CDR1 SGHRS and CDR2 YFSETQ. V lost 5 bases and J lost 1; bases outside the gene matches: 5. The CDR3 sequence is CASRSGTANTEAFF. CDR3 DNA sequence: TGCGCCAGCAGGTCCGGGACAGCGAACACTGAAGCTTTCTTT.

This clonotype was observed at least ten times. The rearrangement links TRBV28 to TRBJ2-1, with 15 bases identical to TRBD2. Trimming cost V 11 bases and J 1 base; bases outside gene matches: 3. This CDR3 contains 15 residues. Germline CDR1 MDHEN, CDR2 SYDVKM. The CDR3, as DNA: TGTGCCGGACTAGCGGGGGGGAGATCCTACAATGAGCAGTTCTTC. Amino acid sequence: CAGLAGGRSYNEQFF.

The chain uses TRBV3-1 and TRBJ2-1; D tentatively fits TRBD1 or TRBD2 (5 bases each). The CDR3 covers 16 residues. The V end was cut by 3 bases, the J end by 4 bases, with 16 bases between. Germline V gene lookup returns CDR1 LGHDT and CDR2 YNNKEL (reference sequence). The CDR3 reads CASSQAPGRKYNEQFF. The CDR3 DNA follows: TGTGCCAGCAGCCAGGCTCCGGGACGGAAGTACAATGAGCAGTTCTTC.

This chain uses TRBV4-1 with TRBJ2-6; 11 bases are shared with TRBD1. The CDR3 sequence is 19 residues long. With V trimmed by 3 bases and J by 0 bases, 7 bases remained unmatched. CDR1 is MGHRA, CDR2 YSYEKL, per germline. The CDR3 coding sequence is TGCGCCAGCAGCCAGCGTTTAGGGACAGGGGGCTCTGGGGCCAACGTCCTGACTTTC. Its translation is CASSQRLGTGGSGANVLTF.